This entry concerns a single T cell receptor (beta chain). What it binds is not known. The CDR3 has 14 amino acids. The germline CDR1 and CDR2 sequences are MRHNA and SNTAGT. These data are taken from a study of CXCR3-negative and CXCR3-positive naive CD8 T cells. General study results and limits: Naive cells with CXCR3 showed TRB CDR3s that were more hydrophobic than those in CXCR3-negative naive cells. Memory cells showed distinct TRBV-TRBJ patterns, while the two naive subsets matched.

The method, 5' RACE with UMI labels, was used to prepare the TRB cDNA libraries. TCRdb reprocessed the 5' RACE reads; each CDR3 protein has one entry and no DNA is given. The listing records 140,000 to 150,000 distinct CDR3 sequences. This receptor was identified in a human donor in good health. Some clones in this sample may be carry-over from other donors' samples. This chain joins TRBV6-4 and TRBJ2-2. Sequencing was carried out using naive CXCR3+ CD8+ T cells from blood. The subset denotes: CD45RO-CCR7+CD27+CD95- naive CD8+ T cells expressing CXCR3 (TNR3+). The CDR3 sequence is CASSGSGTTGELFF.